This TCR beta chain appears in the sequencing data of a study of cytomegalovirus exposure and HLA in healthy donors. About the study: From donors who were HLA-typed, an early data release held 75 million to 85 million unique TCRs.

Healthy people donating bone marrow made up the donors. PCR involved 60 Vbeta and 13 Jbeta primers. Sequencing was performed with immunoSEQ multiplex PCR; in TCRdb, only in-frame clones are kept and a portion is missing. The sample has 100,000 to 150,000 clones, over 75% seen once. Germline CDR1 and CDR2: SEHNR and FQNEAQ (reference sequence). The CDR3 has 12 amino acids. Trimming took 1 base from V and 11 from J, leaving 10 bases between them. Comments on this clone: Its antigen is not known.

General study results and limits: The authors later found most CMV-associated TCR beta chains appeared HLA-restricted. Common viral pathogens seemed to be connected with several of the most significant clusters, according to a later analysis.

The clonotype comes from a woman in her thirties or forties in good health and CMV-seropositive. The chain links TRBV7-9 to TRBJ2-3; tentatively, D is TRBD2 (5 bases). Sequencing input: PBMCs. The CDR3, as DNA: TGTGCCAGCAGCTTAGAGGGAGCGAGGCAGTATTTT. Translating gives CASSLEGARQYF.